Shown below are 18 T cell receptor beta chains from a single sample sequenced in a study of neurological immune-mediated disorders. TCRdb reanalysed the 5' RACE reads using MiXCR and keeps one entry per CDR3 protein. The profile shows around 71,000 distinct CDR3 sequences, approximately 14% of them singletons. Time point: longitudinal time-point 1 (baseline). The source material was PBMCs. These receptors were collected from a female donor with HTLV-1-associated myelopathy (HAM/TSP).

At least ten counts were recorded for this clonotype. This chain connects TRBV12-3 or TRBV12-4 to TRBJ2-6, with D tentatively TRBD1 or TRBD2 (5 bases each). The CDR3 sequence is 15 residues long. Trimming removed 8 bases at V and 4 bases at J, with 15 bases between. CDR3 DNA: TGTGCCAGCGGGTGGGGCCAGCGGGGGGCCAACGTCCTGACTTTC. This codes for CASGWGQRGANVLTF.

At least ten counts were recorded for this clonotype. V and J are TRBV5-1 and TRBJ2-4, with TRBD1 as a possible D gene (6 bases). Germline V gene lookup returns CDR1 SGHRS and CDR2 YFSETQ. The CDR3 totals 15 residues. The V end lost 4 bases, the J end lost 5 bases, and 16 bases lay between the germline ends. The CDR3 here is CASSPTGTPENIQYF. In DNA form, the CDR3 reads TGCGCCAGCAGCCCGACCGGGACACCCGAAAACATTCAGTACTTC.

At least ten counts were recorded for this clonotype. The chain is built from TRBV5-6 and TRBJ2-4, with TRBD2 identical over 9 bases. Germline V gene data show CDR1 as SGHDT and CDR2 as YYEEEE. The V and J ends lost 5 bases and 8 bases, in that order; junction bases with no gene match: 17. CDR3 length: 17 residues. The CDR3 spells CASRGASGVSVGDIQYF. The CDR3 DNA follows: TGTGCCAGCAGAGGCGCTAGCGGGGTTTCTGTCGGTGACATTCAGTACTTC. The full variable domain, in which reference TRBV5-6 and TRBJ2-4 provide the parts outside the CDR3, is DAGVTQSPTHLIKTRGQQVTLRCSPKSGHDTVSWYQQALGQGPQFIFQYYEEEERQRGNFPDRFSGHQFPNYSSELNVNALLLGDSALYLCASRGASGVSVGDIQYFGAGTRLSVL.

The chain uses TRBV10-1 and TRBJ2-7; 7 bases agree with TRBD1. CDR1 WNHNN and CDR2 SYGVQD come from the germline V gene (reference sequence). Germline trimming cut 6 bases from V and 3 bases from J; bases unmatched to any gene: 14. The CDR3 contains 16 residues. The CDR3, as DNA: TGCGCCAGCAGGAGCCCGAGGACAGGAGGATTCTACGAGCAGTACTTC. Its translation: CASRSPRTGGFYEQYF.

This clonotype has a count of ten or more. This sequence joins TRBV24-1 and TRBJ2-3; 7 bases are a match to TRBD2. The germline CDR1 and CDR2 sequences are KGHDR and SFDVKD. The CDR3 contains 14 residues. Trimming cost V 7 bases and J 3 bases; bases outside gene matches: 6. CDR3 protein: CATSPGRGTDTQYF. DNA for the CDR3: TGTGCCACCAGCCCCGGGCGGGGGACAGATACGCAGTATTTT.

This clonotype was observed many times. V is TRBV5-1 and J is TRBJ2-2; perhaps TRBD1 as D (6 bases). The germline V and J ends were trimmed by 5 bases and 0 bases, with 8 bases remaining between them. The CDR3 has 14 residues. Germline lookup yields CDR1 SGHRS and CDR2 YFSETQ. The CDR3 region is CASRGTTNTGELFF. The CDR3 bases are TGCGCCAGCAGAGGGACAACGAACACCGGGGAGCTGTTTTTT.

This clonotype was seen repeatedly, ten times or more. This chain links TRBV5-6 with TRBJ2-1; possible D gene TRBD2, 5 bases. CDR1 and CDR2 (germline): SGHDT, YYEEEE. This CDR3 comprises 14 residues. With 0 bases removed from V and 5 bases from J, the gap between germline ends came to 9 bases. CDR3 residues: CASSLVGRHNEQFF. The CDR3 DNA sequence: TGTGCCAGCAGCTTGGTAGGGAGACACAATGAGCAGTTCTTC.

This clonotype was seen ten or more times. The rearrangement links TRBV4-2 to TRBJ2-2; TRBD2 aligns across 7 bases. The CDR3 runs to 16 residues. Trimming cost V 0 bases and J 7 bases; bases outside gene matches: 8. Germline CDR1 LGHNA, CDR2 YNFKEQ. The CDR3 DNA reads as TGTGCCAGCAGCCAAGATCTTGGGGGGGATAACGGGGAGCTGTTTTTT. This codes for CASSQDLGGDNGELFF.

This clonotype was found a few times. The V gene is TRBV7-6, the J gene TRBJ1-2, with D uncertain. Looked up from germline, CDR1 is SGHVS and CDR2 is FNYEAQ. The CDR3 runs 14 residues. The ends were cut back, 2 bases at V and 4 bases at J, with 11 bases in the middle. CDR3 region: CASSLFEQSYGYTF. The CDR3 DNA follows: TGTGCCAGCAGCTTATTTGAACAGAGCTATGGCTACACCTTC.

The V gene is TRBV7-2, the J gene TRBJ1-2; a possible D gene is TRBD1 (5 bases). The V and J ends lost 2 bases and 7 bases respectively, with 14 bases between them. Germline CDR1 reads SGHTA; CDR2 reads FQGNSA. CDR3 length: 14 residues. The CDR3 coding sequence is TGTGCCAGCAGCTTAAACAGCGGGGGAAGTGGCTACACCTTC. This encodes CASSLNSGGSGYTF.

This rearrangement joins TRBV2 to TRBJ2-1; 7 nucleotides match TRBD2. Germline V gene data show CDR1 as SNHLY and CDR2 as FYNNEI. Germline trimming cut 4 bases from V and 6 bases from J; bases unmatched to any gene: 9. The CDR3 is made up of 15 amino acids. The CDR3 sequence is CASSGGRGGVNEQFF. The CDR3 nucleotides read TGTGCCAGCAGTGGGGGCCGCGGGGGAGTCAATGAGCAGTTCTTC.

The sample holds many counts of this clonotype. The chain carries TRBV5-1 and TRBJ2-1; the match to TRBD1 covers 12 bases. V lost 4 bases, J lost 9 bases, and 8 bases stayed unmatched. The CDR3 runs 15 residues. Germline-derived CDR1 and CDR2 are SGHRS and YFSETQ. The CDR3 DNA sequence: TGCGCCAGCAGCGCTCGGGACAGGGGGCAATCTGAGCAGTTCTTC. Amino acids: CASSARDRGQSEQFF.

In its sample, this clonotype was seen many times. This CDR3 reads CASSQGRQIFYEQYF. As DNA, the CDR3 is TGTGCCAGCAGCCAAGGACGACAGATCTTCTACGAGCAGTACTTC. The genes are TRBV14 and TRBJ2-7; a weak D match, TRBD1 (5 bases). Trimming stripped 1 base from V and 3 bases from J, with 13 bases between. This CDR3 contains 15 residues. The germline V gene has CDR1 SGHDN and CDR2 FVKESK.

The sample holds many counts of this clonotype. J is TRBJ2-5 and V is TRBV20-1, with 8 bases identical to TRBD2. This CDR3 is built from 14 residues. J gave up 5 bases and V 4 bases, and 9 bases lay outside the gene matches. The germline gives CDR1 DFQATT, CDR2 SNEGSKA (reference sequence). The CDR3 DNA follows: TGCAGTGCTATTAGCGCGGGGGGCTGGGAGACCCAGTACTTC. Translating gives CSAISAGGWETQYF.

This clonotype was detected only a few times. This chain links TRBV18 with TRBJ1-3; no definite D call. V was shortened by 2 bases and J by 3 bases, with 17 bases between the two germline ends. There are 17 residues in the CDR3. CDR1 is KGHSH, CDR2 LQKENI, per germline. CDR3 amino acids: CASSPVQLDLDGNTIYF. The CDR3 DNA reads TGTGCCAGCTCACCAGTCCAGCTCGACCTCGATGGAAACACCATATATTTT.

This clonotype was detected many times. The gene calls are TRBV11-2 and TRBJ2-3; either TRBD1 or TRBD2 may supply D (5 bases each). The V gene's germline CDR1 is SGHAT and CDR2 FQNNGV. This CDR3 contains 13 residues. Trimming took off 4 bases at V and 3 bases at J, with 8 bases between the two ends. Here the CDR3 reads CASSSWGTDTQYF. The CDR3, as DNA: TGTGCCAGCAGCTCTTGGGGGACAGATACGCAGTATTTT.

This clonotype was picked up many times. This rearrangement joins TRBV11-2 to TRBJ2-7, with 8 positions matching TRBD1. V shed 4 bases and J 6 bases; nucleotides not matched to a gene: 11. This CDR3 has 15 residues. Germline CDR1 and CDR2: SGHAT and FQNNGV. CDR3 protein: CASSSGQGAETEQYF. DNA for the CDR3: TGTGCCAGCAGCTCCGGCCAGGGGGCTGAGACCGAGCAGTACTTC.

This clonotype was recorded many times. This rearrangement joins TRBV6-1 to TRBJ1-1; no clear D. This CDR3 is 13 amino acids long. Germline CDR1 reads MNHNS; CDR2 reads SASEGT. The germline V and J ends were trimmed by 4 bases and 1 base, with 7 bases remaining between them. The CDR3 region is CASSGSRNTEAFF. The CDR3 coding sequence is TGTGCCAGCAGTGGGTCCCGGAACACTGAAGCTTTCTTT.